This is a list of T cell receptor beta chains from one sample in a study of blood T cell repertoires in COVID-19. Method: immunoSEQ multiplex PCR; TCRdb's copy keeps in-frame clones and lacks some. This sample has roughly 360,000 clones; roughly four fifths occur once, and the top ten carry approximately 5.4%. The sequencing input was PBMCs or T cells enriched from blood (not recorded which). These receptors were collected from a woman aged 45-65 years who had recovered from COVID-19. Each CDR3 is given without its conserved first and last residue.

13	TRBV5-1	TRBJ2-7	ASSLDAGGPYEQY
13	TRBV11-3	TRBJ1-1	ASSLGSQINTEAF
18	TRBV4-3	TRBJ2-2	ASSQDETGGPRAGGGELF
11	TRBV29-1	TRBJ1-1	SVERTGATEAF
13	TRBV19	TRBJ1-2	ASSPTLTGRYGYT
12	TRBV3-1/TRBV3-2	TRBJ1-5	ASSHGTGNQPQH
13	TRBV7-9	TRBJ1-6	ASSVSAGTNSPLH
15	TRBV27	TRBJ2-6	ASSLFGLNSGANVLT
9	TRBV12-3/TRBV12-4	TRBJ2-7	ASSYRGEQY
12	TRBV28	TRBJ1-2	ASSSEGFLYGYT
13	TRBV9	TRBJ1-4	ASSPSPGSEEKLF
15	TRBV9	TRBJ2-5	ASSAGALAVGRETQY
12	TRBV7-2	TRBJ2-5	ASSRSGLQETQY
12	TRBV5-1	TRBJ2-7	ASSSASSGYEQY
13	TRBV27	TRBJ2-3	ASSPRGTTTDTQY
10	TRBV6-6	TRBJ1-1	ASSKTAGEAF
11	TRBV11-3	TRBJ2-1	ASSLVFLNEQF
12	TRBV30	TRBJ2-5	AWSRVLAEETQY
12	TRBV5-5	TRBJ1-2	ASSPGGLGYGYT
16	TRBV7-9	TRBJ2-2	ASSLGLAGHRGTGELF
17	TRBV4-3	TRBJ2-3	ASSQDPYGTGVNTDTQY
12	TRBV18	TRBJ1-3	ASSPKQGENTIY
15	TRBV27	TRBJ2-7	ASTKGLAGRGIYEQY
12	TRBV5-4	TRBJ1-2	ASSPIDRVVGYT
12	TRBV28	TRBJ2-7	ASRQGAVSYEQY
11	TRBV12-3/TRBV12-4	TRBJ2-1	ASSAGATNEQF
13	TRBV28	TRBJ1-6	ASSPDTSYNSPLH
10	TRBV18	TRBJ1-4	ASSPPGGKLF
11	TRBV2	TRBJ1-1	ASIDVRGTEAF
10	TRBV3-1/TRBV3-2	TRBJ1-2	ASSQGGQWTA
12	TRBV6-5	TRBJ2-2	ASSRADRDGELF
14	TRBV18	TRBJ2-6	ASSPSSGSGANVLT
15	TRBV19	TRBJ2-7	ASSTASLQGATYEQY
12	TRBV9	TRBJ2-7	ASSADSASYEQY
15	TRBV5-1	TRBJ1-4	ASSSGTGGTSNEKLF
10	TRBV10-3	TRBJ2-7	AISDYNYEQY
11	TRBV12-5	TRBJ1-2	ASGSVSGGGYT
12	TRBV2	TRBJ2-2	ASSTAGDTGELF
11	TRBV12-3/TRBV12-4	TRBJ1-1	ASSSLHNKEAF
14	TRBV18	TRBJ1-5	ASSPSPGQGHQPQH
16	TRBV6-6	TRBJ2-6	ASSPPQGQQEGANVLT
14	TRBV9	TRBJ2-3	ASSNRGRAGTDTQY